Each of the 4 T cell receptor beta chains below was sequenced from the same sample in a study of OX40 agonist ivuxolimab in advanced cancers. Profiling relied on immunoSEQ multiplex PCR, and the TCRdb table lists in-frame clones only, not all of them. The sample has about 83,000 clones, about 86% seen once. Sequencing used CD4+ or CD8+ T cells sorted from blood, obtained in a trial of the OX40 agonist ivuxolimab. Source of these receptors: an adult with an advanced solid tumor such as melanoma, head and neck, liver or kidney cancer.

This chain connects TRBV2 to TRBJ2-3; 10 bases line up with TRBD2. The CDR3 covers 17 residues. Germline-derived CDR1 and CDR2 are SNHLY and FYNNEI. V gave up 5 bases and J gave up 6 bases; unmatched junction bases: 14. The CDR3 is CASSRLIGLAAPDTQYF. In nucleotides, the CDR3 is TGTGCCAGCAGTCGTTTAATCGGACTAGCGGCTCCGGATACGCAGTATTTT.

This clone ranks as medium-sized (0.01 to 0.1%). The chain combines TRBV5-1 with TRBJ2-7; D perhaps matches TRBD1 (7 bases). Germline CDR1 SGHRS, CDR2 YFSETQ. The CDR3 sequence is 15 residues long. Trimming left V 0 bases short and J 4 bases short, with 14 bases between. CDR3 residues: CASSLVEGASYEQYF. The CDR3 DNA reads as TGCGCCAGCAGCTTGGTGGAGGGGGCTTCGTACGAGCAGTACTTC.

V usage is TRBV7-2 and J usage is TRBJ2-7; 7 bases match TRBD1. The CDR3 has 15 residues. The trim removed 4 bases at V and 4 bases at J, leaving 10 bases unmatched. In germline, CDR1 is SGHTA, CDR2 FQGNSA. The CDR3 loop is CASSSPGTAAYEQYF. In DNA form, the CDR3 reads TGTGCCAGCAGCTCCCCCGGGACAGCGGCGTACGAGCAGTACTTC.

The CDR3 DNA reads as TGTGCCAGCAGGTTCCGGGGCGGAGGAGATACGCAGTATTTT. Translating it yields CASRFRGGGDTQYF. The J gene is TRBJ2-3, the V gene TRBV7-2, with D perhaps given as TRBD1 or TRBD2 (5 bases each). The V gene's germline CDR1 is SGHTA and CDR2 FQGNSA. This CDR3 spans 14 amino acids. V was clipped by 6 bases and J by 5 bases, with 15 bases between them.